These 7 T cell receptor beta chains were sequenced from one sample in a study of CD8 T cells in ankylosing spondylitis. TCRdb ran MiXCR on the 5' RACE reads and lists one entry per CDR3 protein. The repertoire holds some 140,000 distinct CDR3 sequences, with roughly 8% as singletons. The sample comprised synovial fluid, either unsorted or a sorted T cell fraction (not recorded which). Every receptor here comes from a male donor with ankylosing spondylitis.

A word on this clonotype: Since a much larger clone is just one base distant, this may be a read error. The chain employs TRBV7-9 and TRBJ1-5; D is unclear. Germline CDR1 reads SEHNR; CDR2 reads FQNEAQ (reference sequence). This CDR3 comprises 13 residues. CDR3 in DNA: TGTTCCAGCAGCTTTGGAATGGGACAGCCCCAGCATTTT. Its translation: CSSSFGMGQPQHF.

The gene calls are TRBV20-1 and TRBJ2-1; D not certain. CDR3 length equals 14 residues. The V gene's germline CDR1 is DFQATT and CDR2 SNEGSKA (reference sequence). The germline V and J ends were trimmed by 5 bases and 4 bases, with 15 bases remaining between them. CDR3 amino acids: CSASRNLGYNEQFF. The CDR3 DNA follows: TGCAGTGCTTCCAGAAACTTGGGATACAATGAGCAGTTCTTC.

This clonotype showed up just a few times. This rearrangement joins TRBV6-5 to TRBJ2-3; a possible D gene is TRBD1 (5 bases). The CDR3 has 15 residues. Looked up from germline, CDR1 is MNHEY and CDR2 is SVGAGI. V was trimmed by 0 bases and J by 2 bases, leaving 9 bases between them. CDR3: CASSYSAGNTDTQYF. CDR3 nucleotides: TGTGCCAGCAGTTACTCGGCAGGGAACACAGATACGCAGTATTTT.

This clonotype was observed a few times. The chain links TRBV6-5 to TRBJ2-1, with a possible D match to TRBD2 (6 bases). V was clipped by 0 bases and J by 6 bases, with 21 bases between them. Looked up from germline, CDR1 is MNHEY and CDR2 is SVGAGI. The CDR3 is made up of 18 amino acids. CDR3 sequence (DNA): TGTGCCAGCAGTTACTCGATTCCCGGGAGCTCGGGGCTCAATGAGCAGTTCTTC. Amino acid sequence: CASSYSIPGSSGLNEQFF.

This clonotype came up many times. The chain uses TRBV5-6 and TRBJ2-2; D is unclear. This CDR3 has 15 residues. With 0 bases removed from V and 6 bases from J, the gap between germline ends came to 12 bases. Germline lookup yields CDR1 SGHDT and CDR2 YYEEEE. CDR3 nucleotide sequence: TGTGCCAGCAGCTTGGGATTAGTTGGGCCCGGGGAGCTGTTTTTT. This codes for CASSLGLVGPGELFF.

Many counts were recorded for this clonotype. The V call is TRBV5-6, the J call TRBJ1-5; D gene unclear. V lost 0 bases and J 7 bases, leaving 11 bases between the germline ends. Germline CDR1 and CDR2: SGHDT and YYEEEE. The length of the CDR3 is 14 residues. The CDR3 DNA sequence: TGTGCCAGCAGCTTGGGGCTGGGAGTCCAGCCCCAGCATTTT. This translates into CASSLGLGVQPQHF.

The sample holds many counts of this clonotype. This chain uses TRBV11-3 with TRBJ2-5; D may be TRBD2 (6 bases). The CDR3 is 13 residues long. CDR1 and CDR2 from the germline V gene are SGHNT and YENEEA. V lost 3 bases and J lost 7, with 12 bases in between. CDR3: CASSLTRDGTQYF. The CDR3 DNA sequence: TGTGCCAGCAGCTTGACTAGGGATGGGACCCAGTACTTC.